The 29 T cell receptor beta chains given below trace back to one sample, sequenced in a study of CD8 T cells in Susac syndrome. RNA, at 0.5 to 1 ug, was reverse transcribed with random hexamers. TCRdb re-called the immunoSEQ multiplex PCR reads through MiXCR, storing one row per CDR3 protein. The sample has 300,000 or so distinct CDR3 sequences; roughly nine tenths are singletons. Input material: CD4+ T cells from PBMCs. These receptors originate from a human donor with multiple sclerosis.

The chain recombines TRBV6-2 or TRBV6-3 with TRBJ2-6; D not certain. The CDR3 is 15 amino acids. Germline CDR1 MNHEY, CDR2 SVGEGT. V dropped 6 bases and J dropped 2 bases, with 11 bases sitting between them. CDR3 coding DNA: TGTGCCAGCAGCCACCGAACAGCTGGGGCCAACGTCCTGACTTTC. Translating gives CASSHRTAGANVLTF.

The chain uses TRBV20-1 and TRBJ2-1; D gene unclear. Germline loops: CDR1 DFQATT, CDR2 SNEGSKA (reference sequence). V lost 3 bases and J lost 3, with 21 bases in between. There are 17 residues in the CDR3. As DNA, the CDR3 is TGCAGTGCTAGGAGGCCCGGCTACCCCAACCTCTACAATGAGCAGTTCTTC. Its protein is CSARRPGYPNLYNEQFF.

This clonotype was observed a few times. The chain combines TRBV12-3 or TRBV12-4 with TRBJ2-3; D remains ambiguous. Trimming took off 9 bases at V and 1 base at J, with 11 bases between the two ends. The CDR3 consists of 13 residues. The CDR3 sequence: CASRPSGTDTQYF. CDR3 DNA sequence: TGTGCCAGTCGGCCCTCGGGCACAGATACGCAGTATTTT.

The chain carries TRBV6-2 or TRBV6-3 and TRBJ2-5; no definite D call. CDR1 and CDR2 from the germline V gene are MNHEY and SVGEGT. The germline V and J ends were trimmed by 2 bases and 2 bases, with 12 bases remaining between them. The CDR3 has 15 amino acids. The CDR3 is CASSYGSGDQETQYF. In DNA, the CDR3 is TGTGCCAGCAGTTACGGTTCAGGAGATCAAGAGACCCAGTACTTC.

The rearrangement uses TRBV6-2 or TRBV6-3 and TRBJ2-1; D could derive from TRBD1 or TRBD2 (6 bases each). The CDR3 extends over 15 amino acids. In germline, CDR1 is MNHEY, CDR2 SVGEGT. V lost 2 bases, J lost 2 bases, and 10 bases lay in between. The CDR3: CASSYGGGAYNEQFF. The DNA for the CDR3 is TGTGCCAGCAGTTACGGAGGGGGAGCCTACAATGAGCAGTTCTTC.

The chain carries TRBV7-9 and TRBJ2-1; D is unresolved. The germline V gene encodes CDR1 SEHNR and CDR2 FQNEAQ (reference sequence). The CDR3 totals 13 residues. With 1 base removed from V and 6 bases from J, the gap between germline ends came to 7 bases. DNA for the CDR3: TGTGCCAGCAGCTTAGTACAAATCAATGAGCAGTTCTTC. Its translation: CASSLVQINEQFF.

In this sample, this clonotype turned up once. The chain joins TRBV3-1 to TRBJ2-1; TRBD2 agrees at 7 bases. Germline CDR1 and CDR2: LGHDT and YNNKEL (reference sequence). V was clipped by 0 bases and J by 5 bases; unmatched bases: 7. The CDR3 sequence is 16 residues long. Written as DNA, the CDR3 is TGTGCCAGCAGCCAAGACGCTAGCGGCGCCCACAATGAGCAGTTCTTC. It is translated as CASSQDASGAHNEQFF.

This chain uses TRBV5-4 with TRBJ2-3; TRBD2 aligns across 15 bases. The CDR3 has 17 residues. Germline loops: CDR1 SGHNT, CDR2 YYREEE (reference sequence). V dropped 3 bases and J dropped 1; count of bases not matched to a gene: 3. This CDR3 reads CASSSGLAGGGTDTQYF. The CDR3 DNA sequence: TGTGCCAGCAGCTCGGGACTAGCGGGAGGTGGCACAGATACGCAGTATTTT.

The rearrangement uses TRBV6-1 and TRBJ2-1; 7 bases are shared with TRBD2. The germline CDR1 and CDR2 sequences are MNHNS and SASEGT. The CDR3 has 15 amino acids. V trimming: 9 bases; J trimming: 0 bases; junction bases outside the gene matches: 8. CDR3 sequence (DNA): TGTGCCAGTGCTAAGCGGGACGCCTCCTACAATGAGCAGTTCTTC. It codes for CASAKRDASYNEQFF.

V and J are TRBV7-8 and TRBJ2-1, with D perhaps TRBD2 (6 bases). Trimming left V 5 bases short and J 7 bases short, with 27 bases between. Germline loops: CDR1 SGHVS, CDR2 FQNEAQ. The CDR3 spans 18 residues. CDR3 bases: TGTGCCAGCAGCCGATTTCAAAGCCGACTAGGTTCTGTAAATGAGCAGTTCTTC. Translation: CASSRFQSRLGSVNEQFF.

V and J are TRBV14 and TRBJ1-1; 8 nucleotides align to TRBD1. This CDR3 has 13 residues. The junction had 6 bases not matched to a gene; V was cut back by 5 bases and J by 7 bases. Germline CDR1 reads SGHDN; CDR2 reads FVKESK. The chain's CDR3 is CASSSNRGVEAFF. The CDR3 DNA reads TGTGCCAGCAGCTCCAACAGGGGGGTTGAAGCTTTCTTT.

The genes are TRBV20-1 and TRBJ1-1; 9 bases match TRBD1. Germline lookup yields CDR1 DFQATT and CDR2 SNEGSKA (reference sequence). This CDR3 has 10 amino acids. V was clipped by 6 bases and J by 10 bases; unmatched bases: 3. The CDR3: CSAADRGAFF. CDR3 DNA sequence: TGCAGTGCCGCGGACAGGGGAGCTTTCTTT.

CDR3 bases: TGTGCCAGTAGGTCGGCGGGTACGCTCGGGACCATATATTTT. Protein: CASRSAGTLGTIYF. The chain recombines TRBV19 with TRBJ1-3; D gene unclear. The CDR3 loop spans 14 amino acids. Germline V gives CDR1 LNHDA, CDR2 SQIVND (reference sequence). V was trimmed by 6 bases and J by 10 bases, leaving 19 bases between them.

The V gene is TRBV5-5, the J gene TRBJ1-5; D unclear. The germline gives CDR1 SGHKS, CDR2 YYEKEE (reference sequence). V was clipped by 3 bases and J by 1 base, with 14 bases between them. The CDR3 is 16 residues long. CDR3 sequence: CASSSGPAGSNQPQHF. The CDR3 coding sequence is TGTGCCAGCAGCTCAGGACCGGCGGGGAGCAATCAGCCCCAGCATTTT.

The rearrangement uses TRBV18 and TRBJ1-2; D is unresolved. The CDR3 is 14 amino acids. Between the trimmed V and J ends, which lost 3 bases and 8 bases, there was a span of 16 bases. Looked up from germline, CDR1 is KGHSH and CDR2 is LQKENI. The CDR3: CASSPRALLEGYTF. In nucleotides, the CDR3 is TGTGCCAGCTCACCGAGGGCCTTACTGGAGGGCTACACCTTC.

CDR3 region: CAWSDYLKETQYF. CDR3 DNA: TGTGCCTGGTCGGACTACCTGAAAGAGACCCAGTACTTC. V usage is TRBV30 and J usage is TRBJ2-5; tentatively, D is TRBD2 (6 bases). The CDR3 contains 13 residues. Looked up from germline, CDR1 is GTSNPN and CDR2 is SVGIG (reference sequence). With 5 bases removed from V and 3 bases from J, the gap between germline ends came to 13 bases.

This clonotype showed up just once. This chain connects TRBV20-1 to TRBJ2-5, with D tentatively TRBD2 (5 bases). The CDR3 sequence is 14 residues long. V was clipped by 1 base and J by 3 bases, with 12 bases between them. The germline CDR1 and CDR2 sequences are DFQATT and SNEGSKA (reference sequence). CDR3 protein: CSARVIAFEETQYF. DNA for the CDR3: TGCAGTGCTAGAGTTATAGCGTTCGAAGAGACCCAGTACTTC.

This clonotype has just one count. The chain links TRBV4-1 to TRBJ2-6, with 7 positions matching TRBD1. The length of the CDR3 is 18 residues. The V gene end was trimmed by 4 bases and the J gene end by 0 bases; junction bases not matched to a gene: 9. Germline V gene sequence: CDR1 MGHRA, CDR2 YSYEKL. The CDR3: CASSPTPGQLSGANVLTF. For the CDR3, the DNA is TGCGCCAGCAGCCCGACACCGGGACAGCTCTCTGGGGCCAACGTCCTGACTTTC.

This chain joins TRBV11-2 and TRBJ1-1, with a weak D call TRBD1 (5 bases). Per germline, CDR1 SGHAT and CDR2 FQNNGV. The CDR3 has 13 amino acids. Trimming stripped 5 bases from V and 11 bases from J, with 18 bases between. The CDR3 nucleotides read TGTGCCAGCAGCCCAGGGTGGAGCGCGGGCGCTTTCTTT. Translation: CASSPGWSAGAFF.

The chain has TRBV2 and TRBJ2-3, with a possible D match to TRBD1 (5 bases). The ends were cut back, 6 bases at V and 0 bases at J, with 13 bases in the middle. The CDR3 consists of 15 residues. Germline values: CDR1 SNHLY, CDR2 FYNNEI. The chain's CDR3 is CASSARTTSTDTQYF. The CDR3 DNA follows: TGTGCCAGCAGCGCCCGGACAACAAGCACAGATACGCAGTATTTT.

CDR3 nucleotide sequence: TGTGCCACCAGCAGAGACCGACCCTATGGCTACACCTTC. Translating it yields CATSRDRPYGYTF. The chain carries TRBV15 and TRBJ1-2; no reliable D call. The CDR3 is 13 residues long. Trimming left V 0 bases short and J 4 bases short, with 6 bases between. Germline CDR1 is LNHNV and CDR2 is YYDKDF (reference sequence).

This clonotype was seen only a few times. The chain couples TRBV11-1 to TRBJ2-1; 9 bases align to TRBD2. Germline V gives CDR1 SGHAT, CDR2 FQDESV (reference sequence). The CDR3 loop spans 15 amino acids. The V and J ends lost 0 bases and 8 bases, in that order; junction bases with no gene match: 5. The CDR3: CASSLASGRGDEQFF. CDR3 nucleotides: TGTGCCAGCAGCTTAGCTAGCGGGAGAGGAGATGAGCAGTTCTTC.

A single count supports this clonotype. The V call is TRBV5-4, the J call TRBJ2-5; D gene ambiguous. V was trimmed by 2 bases and J by 1 base, leaving 15 bases between them. Germline CDR1 SGHNT, CDR2 YYREEE (reference sequence). The CDR3 is made up of 16 amino acids. The CDR3: CASSFPGRQTQETQYF. The DNA for the CDR3 is TGTGCCAGCAGCTTCCCAGGTCGGCAGACCCAAGAGACCCAGTACTTC.

This clonotype was seen just once. The rearrangement joins TRBV2 to TRBJ2-7; D might be TRBD1 or TRBD2, each matching 6 bases. The CDR3 runs 13 residues. Trimming took 6 bases from V and 6 from J, leaving 15 bases between them. The germline gives CDR1 SNHLY, CDR2 FYNNEI. The CDR3 DNA reads as TGTGCCAGCAGGCGGGACGGGGGCGCCGAGCAGTACTTC. Its translation: CASRRDGGAEQYF.

V gene TRBV7-8 combines with J gene TRBJ1-4; D is possibly TRBD1 (5 bases). The V gene lost 5 bases and the J gene lost 3 bases, with 10 bases spanning the gap. In germline, CDR1 is SGHVS, CDR2 FQNEAQ. The CDR3 runs 14 residues. The CDR3 bases are TGTGCCAGCAGCCCGGGACCTCCTAATGAAAAACTGTTTTTT. Its translation is CASSPGPPNEKLFF.

This chain uses TRBV7-9 with TRBJ2-3; TRBD1 matches 10 bases. V was clipped by 7 bases and J by 3 bases; unmatched bases: 7. Germline CDR1 is SEHNR and CDR2 is FQNEAQ (reference sequence). This CDR3 is built from 15 residues. The CDR3 protein is CASTLRDRGTDTQYF. CDR3 coding DNA: TGTGCCAGCACCCTTCGGGACAGGGGAACAGATACGCAGTATTTT.

This clonotype was observed once. The genes are TRBV30 and TRBJ2-3; 9 nucleotides agree with TRBD2. CDR1 and CDR2 (germline): GTSNPN, SVGIG (reference sequence). V shed 0 bases and J 4 bases; nucleotides not matched to a gene: 23. This CDR3 is built from 21 residues. CDR3 residues: CAWSVVGVSLVLAGGADTQYF. Here the CDR3 DNA reads TGTGCCTGGAGTGTAGTAGGAGTCAGCCTTGTCTTGGCGGGGGGGGCAGATACGCAGTATTTT.

The V and J genes are TRBV29-1 and TRBJ2-2; 7 nucleotides line up with TRBD2. In germline, CDR1 is SQVTM, CDR2 ANQGSEA. The CDR3 contains 15 residues. The ends lost 6 bases at V and 4 bases at J; junction bases unmatched: 11. This CDR3 is CSVGAGSMGTGELFF. The DNA for the CDR3 is TGCAGCGTGGGAGCGGGGTCCATGGGCACCGGGGAGCTGTTTTTT.

The CDR3 sequence is CASRSGTGTNEKLFF. CDR3 sequence (DNA): TGTGCCAGCCGATCCGGAACAGGGACTAATGAAAAACTGTTTTTT. The gene calls are TRBV2 and TRBJ1-4, with D perhaps TRBD1 (6 bases). Germline CDR1 reads SNHLY; CDR2 reads FYNNEI. V was cut by 8 bases and J by 2 bases, with 15 bases left in between. CDR3 length: 15 amino acids.